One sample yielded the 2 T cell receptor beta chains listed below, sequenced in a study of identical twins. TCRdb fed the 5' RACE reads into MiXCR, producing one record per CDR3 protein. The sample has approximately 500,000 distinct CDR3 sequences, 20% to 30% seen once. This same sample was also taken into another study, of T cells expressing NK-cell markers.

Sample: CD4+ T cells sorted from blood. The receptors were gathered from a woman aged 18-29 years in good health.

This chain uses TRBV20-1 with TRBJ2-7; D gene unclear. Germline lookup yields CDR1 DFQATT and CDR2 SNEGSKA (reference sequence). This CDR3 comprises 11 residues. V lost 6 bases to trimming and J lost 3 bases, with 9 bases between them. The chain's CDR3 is CSAPWGYEQYF. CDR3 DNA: TGCAGTGCCCCTTGGGGCTACGAGCAGTACTTC.

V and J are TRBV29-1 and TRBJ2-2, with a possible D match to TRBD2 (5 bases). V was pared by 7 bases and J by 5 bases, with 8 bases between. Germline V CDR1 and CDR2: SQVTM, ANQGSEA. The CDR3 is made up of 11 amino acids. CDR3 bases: TGCAGCGCCCGGGAAACCGGGGAGCTGTTTTTT. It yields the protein CSARETGELFF.